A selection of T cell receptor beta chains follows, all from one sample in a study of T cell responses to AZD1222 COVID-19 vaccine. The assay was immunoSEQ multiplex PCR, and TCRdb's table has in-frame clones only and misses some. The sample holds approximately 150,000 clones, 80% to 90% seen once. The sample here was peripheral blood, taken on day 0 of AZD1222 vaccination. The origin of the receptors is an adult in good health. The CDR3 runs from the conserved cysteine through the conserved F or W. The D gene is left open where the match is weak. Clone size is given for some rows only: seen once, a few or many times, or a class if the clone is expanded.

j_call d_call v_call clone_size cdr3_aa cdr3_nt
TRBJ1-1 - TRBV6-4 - CASSDSARTEAFF TGTGCCAGCAGTGACTCGGCGCGGACTGAAGCTTTCTTT
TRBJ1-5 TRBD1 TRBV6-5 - CAGDRGLWSNQPQHF TGTGCCGGTGACAGGGGGCTCTGGAGCAATCAGCCCCAGCATTTT
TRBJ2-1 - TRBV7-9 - CASSLRSHGGRDIDEQFF TGTGCCAGCAGCCTAAGGTCCCATGGAGGTCGGGATATCGATGAGCAGTTCTTC
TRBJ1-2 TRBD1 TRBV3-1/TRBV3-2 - CASSPRTGKGYGYTF TGTGCCAGCAGCCCGAGGACAGGGAAAGGCTATGGCTACACCTTC
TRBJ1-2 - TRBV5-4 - CASSRPGIRGYTF TGTGCCAGCAGCCGACCGGGAATACGGGGCTACACCTTC
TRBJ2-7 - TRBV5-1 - CASSLVGAEQYF TGCGCCAGCAGCTTGGTTGGGGCCGAGCAGTACTTC
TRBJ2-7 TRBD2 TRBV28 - CASSLRSGRVYEQYF TGTGCCAGCAGTTTGAGGAGCGGGAGAGTCTACGAGCAGTACTTC
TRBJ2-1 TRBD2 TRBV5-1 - CASSPGTIGYNEQFF TGCGCCAGCAGCCCCGGGACTATAGGTTACAATGAGCAGTTCTTC
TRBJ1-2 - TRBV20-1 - CSAGAGPGYTF TGCAGTGCTGGGGCAGGGCCCGGCTACACCTTC
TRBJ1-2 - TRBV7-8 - CASSPREGGGYTF TGTGCCAGCAGCCCTAGGGAGGGGGGTGGCTACACCTTC
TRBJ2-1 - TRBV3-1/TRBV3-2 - CASSSTRRGASTGRYNEQFF TGTGCCAGCAGCTCTACGAGGAGGGGCGCGTCGACCGGGCGGTACAATGAGCAGTTCTTC
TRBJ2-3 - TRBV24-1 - CAAGGEGTDTQYF TGTGCCGCAGGGGGGGAAGGCACAGATACGCAGTATTTT
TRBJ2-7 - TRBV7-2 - CASSFYIGGEQYF TGTGCCAGCAGCTTTTATATAGGGGGGGAGCAGTACTTC
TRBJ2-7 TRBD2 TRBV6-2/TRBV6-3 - CASSYLLAAYEQYF TGTGCCAGCAGTTACTTACTAGCGGCCTACGAGCAGTACTTC
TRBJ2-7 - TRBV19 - CASSIIGAGTYEQYF TGTGCCAGTAGTATTATCGGGGCTGGAACCTACGAGCAGTACTTC
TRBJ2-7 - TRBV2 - CASSEYYSSYEQYF TGTGCCAGCAGTGAATACTACAGTTCTTACGAGCAGTACTTC
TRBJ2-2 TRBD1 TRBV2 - CASSGGGLGTGELFF TGTGCCAGCAGTGGAGGGGGCTTAGGGACCGGGGAGCTGTTTTTT
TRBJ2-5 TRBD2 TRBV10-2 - CASSLTSGRGKTQYF TGCGCCAGCAGCCTGACTAGCGGGAGGGGTAAGACCCAGTACTTC
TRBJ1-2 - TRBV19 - CASLEGPSYGYTF TGTGCCAGTTTGGAGGGGCCGAGCTATGGCTACACCTTC
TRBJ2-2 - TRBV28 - CASRSYRNTGELFF TGTGCCAGCAGAAGTTACAGGAACACCGGGGAGCTGTTTTTT
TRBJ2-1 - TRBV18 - CASSQGAGGPHEQFF TGTGCCAGCTCGCAGGGGGCGGGAGGGCCCCATGAGCAGTTCTTC
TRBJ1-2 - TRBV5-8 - CASSLGQPPNYGYTF TGTGCCAGCAGCTTAGGACAGCCCCCTAACTATGGCTACACCTTC
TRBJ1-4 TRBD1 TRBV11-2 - CASTKGQGGEKLFF TGTGCCAGCACTAAGGGACAGGGGGGCGAAAAACTGTTTTTT
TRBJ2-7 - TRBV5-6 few CASSLGLVAEQYF TGTGCCAGCAGCTTGGGACTAGTCGCCGAGCAGTACTTC
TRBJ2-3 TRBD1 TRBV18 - CASSSRQGADTQYF TGTGCCAGCTCATCTCGACAGGGCGCAGATACGCAGTATTTT
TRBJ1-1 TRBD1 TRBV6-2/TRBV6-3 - CASIPRRQGRAFF TGTGCCAGCATCCCGCGAAGACAGGGGCGAGCTTTCTTT
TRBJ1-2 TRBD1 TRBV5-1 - CASSFGQGAVGYTF TGCGCCAGCAGCTTCGGACAGGGGGCAGTCGGCTACACCTTC
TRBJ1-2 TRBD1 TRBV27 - CASRDRGANGYTF TGTGCCAGCAGAGACAGGGGGGCAAATGGCTACACCTTC
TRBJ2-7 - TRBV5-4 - CASSFPGDYEQYF TGTGCCAGCAGCTTCCCCGGGGACTACGAGCAGTACTTC
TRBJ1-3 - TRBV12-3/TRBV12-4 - CASAGYGNTIYF TGTGCCAGCGCAGGGTATGGAAACACCATATATTTT
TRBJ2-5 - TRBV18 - CASSPKETQYF TGTGCCAGCTCACCTAAAGAGACCCAGTACTTC
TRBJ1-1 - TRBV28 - CASSFERLLNSDMNTEAFF TGTGCCAGCAGTTTTGAGCGCCTTTTGAATTCGGATATGAACACTGAAGCTTTCTTT
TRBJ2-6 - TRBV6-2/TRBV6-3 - CASSSYGGSGANVLTF TGTGCCAGCAGTAGCTATGGGGGCTCTGGGGCCAACGTCCTGACTTTC
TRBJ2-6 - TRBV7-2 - CASSYRQGGANVLTF TGTGCCAGCAGCTATAGACAAGGGGGGGCCAACGTCCTGACTTTC
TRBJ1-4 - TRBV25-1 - CASSELVGGNEKLFF TGTGCCAGCAGTGAATTGGTGGGAGGGAATGAAAAACTGTTTTTT
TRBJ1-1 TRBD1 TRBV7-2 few CASSLLAGGTEAFF TGTGCCAGCAGCTTACTAGCAGGGGGAACTGAAGCTTTCTTT
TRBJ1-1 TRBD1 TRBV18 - CASSRGTAEAFF TGTGCCAGCTCACGAGGGACAGCGGAAGCTTTCTTT
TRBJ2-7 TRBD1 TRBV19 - CASSIRQGSYEQYF TGTGCCAGTAGTATCAGACAGGGCTCCTACGAGCAGTACTTC
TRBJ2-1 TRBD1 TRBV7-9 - CASSPGQGWNEQFF TGTGCCAGCAGCCCAGGACAGGGTTGGAATGAGCAGTTCTTC
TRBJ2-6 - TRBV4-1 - CASSQPLGSSGANVLTF TGCGCCAGCAGCCAACCCCTCGGGAGCTCTGGGGCCAACGTCCTGACTTTC
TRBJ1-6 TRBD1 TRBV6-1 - CASSDPSRTGVDDSPLHF TGTGCCAGCAGTGACCCCTCGCGAACAGGGGTGGATGATTCACCCCTCCACTTT